One and the same sample provided the 20 T cell receptor beta chains below, sequenced in a study of cytomegalovirus exposure and HLA in healthy donors. PCR primers comprised 60 Vbeta and 13 Jbeta primers. TCRdb keeps only in-frame clones here, not all; method: immunoSEQ multiplex PCR. The sample contains about 160,000 clones, roughly 81% of which appear only once. The specimen sequenced was PBMCs. The receptors stem from a woman between 45 and 60 years old in good health and CMV-seronegative.

This rearrangement joins TRBV10-3 to TRBJ1-2; possibly TRBD1 for D (5 bases). Germline V gene sequence: CDR1 ENHRY, CDR2 SYGVKD. The CDR3 spans 14 residues. Trimming took off 3 bases at V and 7 bases at J, with 15 bases between the two ends. The CDR3 region is CAISEGIQGAGYTF. The CDR3 DNA is TGTGCCATCAGTGAAGGGATTCAAGGGGCTGGCTACACCTTC.

The rearrangement uses TRBV6-4 and TRBJ2-1; the D gene is possibly TRBD1 (6 bases). The V gene's germline CDR1 is MRHNA and CDR2 SNTAGT. The CDR3 runs 15 residues. Trimming removed 0 bases from V and 6 bases from J, with 12 bases in between. The DNA for the CDR3 is TGTGCCAGCAGTGACTCGTCAGGGGTGGTCAATGAGCAGTTCTTC. Protein sequence: CASSDSSGVVNEQFF.

The gene calls are TRBV28 and TRBJ1-1; D call uncertain. V was pared by 9 bases and J by 6 bases, with 17 bases between. Per germline, CDR1 MDHEN and CDR2 SYDVKM. The CDR3 is made up of 13 amino acids. The CDR3 loop is CASHEPRGSEAFF. CDR3 sequence (DNA): TGTGCCAGTCATGAGCCCCGGGGTTCTGAAGCTTTCTTT.

The chain combines TRBV9 with TRBJ1-5, with D maybe TRBD1 (6 bases). This CDR3 has 15 amino acids. V lost 3 bases, J lost 1 base, and 11 bases lay in between. Germline V CDR1 and CDR2: SGDLS, YYNGEE. CDR3 coding DNA: TGTGCCAGCAGCGCCCAGGGGCAGAGCAATCAGCCCCAGCATTTT. This gives the protein CASSAQGQSNQPQHF.

The V call is TRBV19, the J call TRBJ1-5; D might be TRBD1 (5 bases). CDR3 length: 13 amino acids. CDR1 LNHDA and CDR2 SQIVND come from the germline V gene (reference sequence). V lost 5 bases, J lost 13 bases, and 18 bases lay in between. The CDR3 region has the DNA TGTGCCAGTAGTTTTGGCAGGGATTCTTCACAGCATTTT. It translates to CASSFGRDSSQHF.

CDR3 protein: CASSLGQRNTEAFF. For the CDR3, the DNA is TGTGCCAGCAGCCTGGGACAGCGGAACACTGAAGCTTTCTTT. This chain uses TRBV11-2 with TRBJ1-1, with 7 bases lining up with TRBD1. V lost 5 bases and J lost 1; bases outside the gene matches: 4. Germline values: CDR1 SGHAT, CDR2 FQNNGV. This CDR3 has 14 residues.

V usage is TRBV5-4 and J usage is TRBJ1-3, with D possibly being TRBD1 (6 bases). Trimming left V 0 bases short and J 3 bases short, with 16 bases between. The CDR3 runs 17 residues. Per germline, CDR1 SGHNT and CDR2 YYREEE (reference sequence). Here the CDR3 DNA reads TGTGCCAGCAGCTTGGCTGGAGGGGGGGTTGGTGGAAACACCATATATTTT. Its translation: CASSLAGGGVGGNTIYF.

The chain couples TRBV5-1 to TRBJ1-1; 9 positions match TRBD1. With V trimmed by 4 bases and J by 1 base, 2 bases remained unmatched. Germline assignment: CDR1 SGHRS and CDR2 YFSETQ. The CDR3 extends over 14 amino acids. The CDR3 loop reads CASSPGQGNTEAFF. CDR3 DNA: TGCGCCAGCAGCCCGGGACAGGGGAACACTGAAGCTTTCTTT.

V and J are TRBV5-6 and TRBJ2-1; 10 bases line up with TRBD2. The CDR3 has 18 amino acids. Germline CDR1 SGHDT, CDR2 YYEEEE. With 2 bases clipped from V and 7 bases from J, the junction kept 15 bases outside the gene matches. CDR3 sequence (DNA): TGTGCCAGCAGCTTACGACTAGCGGGCCCCCAGCGGCTTAATGAGCAGTTCTTC. This encodes CASSLRLAGPQRLNEQFF.

The genes are TRBV15 and TRBJ2-7; D unresolved. Trimming took 5 bases from V and 3 from J, leaving 11 bases between them. Germline V CDR1 and CDR2: LNHNV, YYDKDF (reference sequence). The CDR3 spans 13 residues. The CDR3: CATSSALNYEQYF. The CDR3 region has the DNA TGTGCCACCAGCTCTGCCCTAAACTACGAGCAGTACTTC.

The gene calls are TRBV9 and TRBJ1-5; D is unresolved. V lost 4 bases, J lost 4 bases, and 12 bases lay in between. The length of the CDR3 is 14 residues. Looked up from germline, CDR1 is SGDLS and CDR2 is YYNGEE. This CDR3 reads CASSSSPQNQPQHF. The CDR3 nucleotides are TGTGCCAGCAGCTCCTCCCCTCAGAATCAGCCCCAGCATTTT.

This chain joins TRBV7-2 and TRBJ2-1, with a weak D call TRBD1 (5 bases). The germline V and J ends were trimmed by 5 bases and 5 bases, with 16 bases remaining between them. CDR1 is SGHTA and CDR2 is FQGNSA in the germline V gene. This CDR3 spans 15 amino acids. CDR3: CASSSGGRDHNEQFF. The CDR3 region has the DNA TGTGCCAGCAGCAGTGGCGGCAGGGATCACAATGAGCAGTTCTTC.

This chain links TRBV2 with TRBJ2-7, with a tentative D call TRBD2 (6 bases). Germline V gene lookup returns CDR1 SNHLY and CDR2 FYNNEI. CDR3 length: 15 residues. V dropped 7 bases and J dropped 0 bases, with 16 bases sitting between them. The DNA of the CDR3 is TGTGCCAGCAACATGGGAGGCGGAGGCTCCTACGAGCAGTACTTC. Protein: CASNMGGGGSYEQYF.

The CDR3 DNA is TGTGCCAGCAGTTACTCGACAACGAACACTGAAGCTTTCTTT. It is translated as CASSYSTTNTEAFF. The rearrangement joins TRBV6-5 to TRBJ1-1; D gene uncertain. The germline V gene has CDR1 MNHEY and CDR2 SVGAGI. This CDR3 comprises 14 residues. Deletions cut 0 bases from V and 1 base from J, with 6 bases between.

Only a few counts were recorded for this clone. This chain links TRBV19 with TRBJ2-3; TRBD2 is a possible D gene (6 bases). Trimming pared 5 bases from V and 6 bases from J, leaving 15 bases between. This CDR3 contains 14 residues. Germline V gene data show CDR1 as LNHDA and CDR2 as SQIVND (reference sequence). The CDR3 DNA sequence: TGTGCCAGTAGTCCGTTGTGGGAGGCGGATACGCAGTATTTT. Protein: CASSPLWEADTQYF.

The rearrangement links TRBV29-1 to TRBJ1-5, with D perhaps matching TRBD1 (6 bases). The CDR3 has 13 residues. V lost 4 bases to trimming and J lost 5 bases, with 12 bases between them. Per germline, CDR1 SQVTM and CDR2 ANQGSEA. The CDR3 DNA reads as TGCAGCGTTGGAGGGGGAGGGGATCAGCCCCAGCATTTT. It is translated as CSVGGGGDQPQHF.

V gene TRBV4-3 combines with J gene TRBJ1-1, with D possibly being TRBD1 (5 bases). Trimming removed 4 bases at V and 1 base at J, with 34 bases between. Germline CDR1 is LGHNA and CDR2 is YSLEER. This CDR3 has 22 amino acids. Here the CDR3 DNA reads TGCGCCAGCAGCCGAAGCCCCATCCCGGGGGTTATATCTTCCTTAGGGAACACTGAAGCTTTCTTT. This sequence encodes CASSRSPIPGVISSLGNTEAFF.

The chain joins TRBV19 to TRBJ1-5, with D uncertain. V shed 5 bases and J shed 6 bases, with 11 bases lying between them. The CDR3 totals 13 residues. Germline assignment: CDR1 LNHDA and CDR2 SQIVND (reference sequence). The CDR3 reads CASSVGRTQPQHF. DNA of the CDR3: TGTGCCAGTAGTGTAGGGAGGACTCAGCCCCAGCATTTT.

This chain joins TRBV9 and TRBJ2-2, with D possibly TRBD1 on 6 matching bases. CDR1 is SGDLS and CDR2 is YYNGEE in the germline V gene. The CDR3 is 15 amino acids. V shed 3 bases and J shed 4 bases, with 13 bases lying between them. CDR3 residues: CASSAYREFTGELFF. The CDR3 DNA reads as TGTGCCAGCAGCGCCTACAGGGAGTTCACCGGGGAGCTGTTTTTT.

This chain uses TRBV18 with TRBJ2-2; the match to TRBD1 covers 9 bases. V shed 5 bases, J shed 8 bases, and the junction held 9 bases outside the gene matches. CDR1 KGHSH and CDR2 LQKENI come from the germline V gene. This CDR3 has 15 residues. CDR3 in amino acids: CASSSDRGARGELFF. In DNA, the CDR3 is TGTGCCAGCTCATCGGACAGGGGCGCACGGGGGGAGCTGTTTTTT.